The 15 T cell receptor beta chains below all came from one sample that was sequenced in a study of T cell responses to AZD1222 COVID-19 vaccine. TCRdb keeps only in-frame clones here, not all; method: immunoSEQ multiplex PCR. The sample contains more than 70,000 clones, approximately 88% of which appear only once. The sample here was peripheral blood, taken on day 0 of AZD1222 vaccination. All receptors come from an adult in good health.

This sequence joins TRBV6-5 and TRBJ2-1, with TRBD1 identical over 7 bases. Germline V gene data show CDR1 as MNHEY and CDR2 as SVGAGI. The junction had 7 bases not matched to a gene; V was cut back by 5 bases and J by 15 bases. The CDR3 consists of 11 residues. The CDR3 loop reads CASSQNRGWFF. CDR3 in DNA: TGTGCCAGCAGTCAGAACAGGGGATGGTTCTTC.

CDR3 coding DNA: TGCGCCAGCAGCTTGGATGGGCCGCAGACCCAGTACTTC. Translated: CASSLDGPQTQYF. The chain carries TRBV5-1 and TRBJ2-5, with D uncertain. The CDR3 spans 13 residues. V lost 0 bases and J 6 bases, leaving 9 bases between the germline ends. Germline V gene lookup returns CDR1 SGHRS and CDR2 YFSETQ.

The V gene is TRBV9, the J gene TRBJ2-2; 7 bases align to TRBD2. The J segment lost 1 base and the V segment lost 0 bases, leaving 0 bases of the junction unmatched. Germline assignment: CDR1 SGDLS and CDR2 YYNGEE. The CDR3 loop spans 15 amino acids. The CDR3 loop is CASSVASGNTGELFF. The CDR3, as DNA: TGTGCCAGCAGCGTAGCTAGCGGGAACACCGGGGAGCTGTTTTTT.

V usage is TRBV3-1 (or the pseudogene TRBV3-2) and J usage is TRBJ2-1; D call uncertain. V lost 3 bases to trimming and J lost 3 bases, with 6 bases between them. This CDR3 has 13 amino acids. Looked up from germline, CDR1 is LGHDT and CDR2 is YNNKEL (reference sequence). CDR3 region: CASSQFLYNEQFF. The DNA of the CDR3 is TGTGCCAGCAGCCAGTTCCTCTACAATGAGCAGTTCTTC.

The chain employs TRBV27 and TRBJ1-5; D is unresolved. The CDR3 sequence is 15 residues long. Trimming cost V 6 bases and J 1 base, with 13 bases left between them. Per the germline V gene, CDR1 is MNHEY and CDR2 is SMNVEV (reference sequence). CDR3 nucleotide sequence: TGTGCCAGCAGAATAACGGGAGGGAGCAATCAGCCCCAGCATTTT. Its translation: CASRITGGSNQPQHF.

J is TRBJ1-5 and V is TRBV28, with D uncertain. CDR3 length: 12 residues. The germline V gene encodes CDR1 MDHEN and CDR2 SYDVKM. Trimming left V 2 bases short and J 6 bases short, with 5 bases between. The CDR3 nucleotides are TGTGCCAGCAGTTTAATCAGTCAGCCCCAGCATTTT. Protein product: CASSLISQPQHF.

The J gene is TRBJ1-1, the V gene TRBV7-9, with TRBD1 as a possible D gene (5 bases). V was pared by 4 bases and J by 10 bases, with 19 bases between. Germline V gene sequence: CDR1 SEHNR, CDR2 FQNEAQ (reference sequence). The CDR3 is made up of 14 amino acids. CDR3 amino acids: CASSSASGSAGAFF. In DNA form, the CDR3 reads TGTGCCAGCAGCTCCGCCTCAGGGTCGGCCGGAGCTTTCTTT.

V usage is TRBV7-9 and J usage is TRBJ1-2, with 11 nucleotides matching TRBD1. After removal of 4 bases from V and 6 bases from J, the junction contained 7 bases not matched to a gene. Germline V CDR1 and CDR2: SEHNR, FQNEAQ (reference sequence). The CDR3 is 15 amino acids. The CDR3, as DNA: TGTGCCAGCAGCTGGGGGACAGGGGGTAAGGATGGCTACACCTTC. Translated, it gives CASSWGTGGKDGYTF.

The chain uses TRBV6-5 and TRBJ1-4; D is unresolved. V shed 2 bases and J shed 0 bases, with 10 bases lying between them. CDR1 MNHEY and CDR2 SVGAGI come from the germline V gene. The CDR3 runs to 16 residues. The CDR3 bases are TGTGCCAGCAGTTACAGGGCCGTTGCAACTAATGAAAAACTGTTTTTT. Its protein is CASSYRAVATNEKLFF.

V usage is TRBV9 and J usage is TRBJ2-7; 11 nucleotides align to TRBD2. Germline assignment: CDR1 SGDLS and CDR2 YYNGEE. The CDR3 sequence is 15 residues long. After removal of 6 bases from V and 1 base from J, the junction contained 6 bases not matched to a gene. This chain's CDR3 is CASTVGLAESYEQYF. CDR3 DNA: TGTGCCAGCACCGTGGGACTAGCGGAATCCTACGAGCAGTACTTC.

The chain joins TRBV5-6 to TRBJ2-4; 8 nucleotides line up with TRBD1. The CDR3 is 13 residues long. V lost 4 bases, J lost 8 bases, and 5 bases stayed unmatched. The germline V gene has CDR1 SGHDT and CDR2 YYEEEE. The CDR3 DNA sequence: TGTGCCAGCAGCGCCCAGGACAGGGACATTCAGTACTTC. Protein sequence: CASSAQDRDIQYF. Full variable domain (rest looked up from reference TRBV5-6 and TRBJ2-4): DAGVTQSPTHLIKTRGQQVTLRCSPKSGHDTVSWYQQALGQGPQFIFQYYEEEERQRGNFPDRFSGHQFPNYSSELNVNALLLGDSALYLCASSAQDRDIQYFGAGTRLSVL.

V usage is TRBV5-4 and J usage is TRBJ2-2; a possible D gene is TRBD2 (5 bases). The CDR3 contains 15 residues. Per the germline V gene, CDR1 is SGHNT and CDR2 is YYREEE (reference sequence). V lost 4 bases to trimming and J lost 3 bases, with 13 bases between them. The DNA of the CDR3 is TGTGCCAGCAGCACTTTCTGGGGAGACACCGGGGAGCTGTTTTTT. Its protein product is CASSTFWGDTGELFF.

The chain couples TRBV5-4 to TRBJ2-3, with TRBD2 matching over 9 bases. The CDR3 sequence is 16 residues long. The ends lost 0 bases at V and 2 bases at J; junction bases unmatched: 4. The germline V gene encodes CDR1 SGHNT and CDR2 YYREEE (reference sequence). CDR3: CASSLDSSGVTDTQYF. The DNA of the CDR3 is TGTGCCAGCAGCTTGGATTCTAGCGGGGTCACAGATACGCAGTATTTT.

The V and J genes are TRBV27 and TRBJ2-5; either TRBD1 or TRBD2 may fit D (5 bases each). CDR3 length equals 18 residues. CDR1 is MNHEY and CDR2 is SMNVEV in the germline V gene (reference sequence). V lost 1 base and J 2 bases, leaving 20 bases between the germline ends. CDR3 nucleotides: TGTGCCAGCAGTTTATTCCCGAAAGTAATGAGGGGACAAGAGACCCAGTACTTC. Its protein is CASSLFPKVMRGQETQYF.

The genes are TRBV13 and TRBJ2-2, with D possibly TRBD2 on 5 matching bases. CDR1 and CDR2 (germline): PRHDT, FYEKMQ (reference sequence). This CDR3 has 15 amino acids. The V end lost 5 bases, the J end lost 5 bases, and 15 bases lay between the germline ends. The CDR3 DNA sequence: TGTGCCAGCAGCGTCGGGCCGCGCGGGACCGGGGAGCTGTTTTTT. Protein: CASSVGPRGTGELFF.